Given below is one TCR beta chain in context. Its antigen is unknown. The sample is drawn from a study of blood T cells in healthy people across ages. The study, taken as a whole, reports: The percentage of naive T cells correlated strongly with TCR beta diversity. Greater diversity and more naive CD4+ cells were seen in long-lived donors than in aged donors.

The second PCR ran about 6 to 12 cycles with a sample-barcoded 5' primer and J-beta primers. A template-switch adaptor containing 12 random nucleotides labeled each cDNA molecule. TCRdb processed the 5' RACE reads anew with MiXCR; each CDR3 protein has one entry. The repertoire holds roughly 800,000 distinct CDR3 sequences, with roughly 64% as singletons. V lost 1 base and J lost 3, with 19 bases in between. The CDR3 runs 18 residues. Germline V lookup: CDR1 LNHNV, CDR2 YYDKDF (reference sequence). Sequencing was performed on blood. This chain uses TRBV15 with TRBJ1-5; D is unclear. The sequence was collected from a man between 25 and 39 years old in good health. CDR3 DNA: TGTGCCACCAGCAGAGCTGGTGTCAGCGGATATCTCAATCAGCCCCAGCATTTT. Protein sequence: CATSRAGVSGYLNQPQHF.